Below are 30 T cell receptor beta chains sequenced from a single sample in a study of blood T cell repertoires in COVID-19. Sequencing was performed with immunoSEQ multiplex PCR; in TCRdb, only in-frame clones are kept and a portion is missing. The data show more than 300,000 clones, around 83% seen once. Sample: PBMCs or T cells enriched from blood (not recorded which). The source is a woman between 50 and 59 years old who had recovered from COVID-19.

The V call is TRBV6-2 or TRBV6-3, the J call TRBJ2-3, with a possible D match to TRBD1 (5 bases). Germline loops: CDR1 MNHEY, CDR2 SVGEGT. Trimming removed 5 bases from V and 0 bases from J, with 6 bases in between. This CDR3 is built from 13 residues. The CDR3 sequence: CASSRQSTDTQYF. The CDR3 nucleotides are TGTGCCAGCAGTCGACAGAGCACAGATACGCAGTATTTT.

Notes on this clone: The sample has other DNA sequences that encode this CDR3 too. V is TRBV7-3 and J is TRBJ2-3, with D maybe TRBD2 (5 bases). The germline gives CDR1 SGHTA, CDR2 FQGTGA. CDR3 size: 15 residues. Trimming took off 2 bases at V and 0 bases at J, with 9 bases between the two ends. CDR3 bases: TGTGCCAGCAGCTTAGCGGGCGGCAGCACAGATACGCAGTATTTT. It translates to CASSLAGGSTDTQYF.

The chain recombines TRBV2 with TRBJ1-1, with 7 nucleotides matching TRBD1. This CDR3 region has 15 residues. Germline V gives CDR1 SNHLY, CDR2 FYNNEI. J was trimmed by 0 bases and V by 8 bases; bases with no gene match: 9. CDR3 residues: CASGGKGALNTEAFF. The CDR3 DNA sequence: TGTGCCAGCGGGGGGAAGGGGGCATTGAACACTGAAGCTTTCTTT.

The CDR3 sequence: CASRPTGNSPLHF. The CDR3 DNA follows: TGTGCCAGCAGACCCACAGGGAATTCACCCCTCCACTTT. The V and J genes are TRBV12-3 or TRBV12-4 and TRBJ1-6, with a possible D match to TRBD1 (6 bases). The CDR3 runs to 13 residues. The V end was cut by 6 bases, the J end by 7 bases, with 10 bases between.

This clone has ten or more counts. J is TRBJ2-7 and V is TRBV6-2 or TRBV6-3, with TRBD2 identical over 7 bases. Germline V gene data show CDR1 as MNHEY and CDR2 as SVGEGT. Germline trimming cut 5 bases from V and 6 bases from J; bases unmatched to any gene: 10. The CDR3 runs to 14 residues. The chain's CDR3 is CASSSGGSPFEQYF. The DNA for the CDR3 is TGTGCCAGCAGTAGCGGCGGGAGCCCTTTCGAGCAGTACTTC.

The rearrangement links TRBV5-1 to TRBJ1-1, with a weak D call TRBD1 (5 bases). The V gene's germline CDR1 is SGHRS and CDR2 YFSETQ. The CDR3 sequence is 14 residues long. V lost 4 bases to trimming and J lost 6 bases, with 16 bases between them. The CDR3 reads CASSPGGGAPEAFF. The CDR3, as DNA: TGCGCCAGCAGCCCCGGGGGGGGAGCTCCTGAAGCTTTCTTT. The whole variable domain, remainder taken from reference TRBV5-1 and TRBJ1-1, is KAGVTQTPRYLIKTRGQQVTLSCSPISGHRSVSWYQQTPGQGLQFLFEYFSETQRNKGNFPGRFSGRQFSNSRSEMNVSTLELGDSALYLCASSPGGGAPEAFFGQGTRLTVV.

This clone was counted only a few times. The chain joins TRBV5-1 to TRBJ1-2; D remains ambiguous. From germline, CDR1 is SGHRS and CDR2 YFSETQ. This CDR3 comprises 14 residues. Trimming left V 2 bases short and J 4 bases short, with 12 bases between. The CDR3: CASSFTDSAYGYTF. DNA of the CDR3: TGCGCCAGCAGCTTTACGGACTCCGCCTATGGCTACACCTTC. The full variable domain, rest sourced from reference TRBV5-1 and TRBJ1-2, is KAGVTQTPRYLIKTRGQQVTLSCSPISGHRSVSWYQQTPGQGLQFLFEYFSETQRNKGNFPGRFSGRQFSNSRSEMNVSTLELGDSALYLCASSFTDSAYGYTFGSGTRLTVV.

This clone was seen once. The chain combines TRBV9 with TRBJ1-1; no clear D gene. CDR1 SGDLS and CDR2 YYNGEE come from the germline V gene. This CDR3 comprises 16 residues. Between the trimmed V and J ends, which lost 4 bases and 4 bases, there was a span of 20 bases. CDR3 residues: CASSPSSPGGRTEAFF. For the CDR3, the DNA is TGTGCCAGCAGCCCCTCTAGCCCGGGAGGACGCACTGAAGCTTTCTTT.

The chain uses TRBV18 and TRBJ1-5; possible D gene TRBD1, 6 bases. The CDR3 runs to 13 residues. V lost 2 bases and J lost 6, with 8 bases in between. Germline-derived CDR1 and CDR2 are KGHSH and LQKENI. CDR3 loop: CASSPGGAQPQHF. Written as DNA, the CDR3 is TGTGCCAGCTCACCAGGGGGGGCTCAGCCCCAGCATTTT.

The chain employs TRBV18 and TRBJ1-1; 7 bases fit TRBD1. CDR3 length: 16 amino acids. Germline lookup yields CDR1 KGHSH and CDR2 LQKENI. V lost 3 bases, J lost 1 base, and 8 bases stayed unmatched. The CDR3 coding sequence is TGTGCCAGCTCACCTCAAAGGACAGGAAGGAACACTGAAGCTTTCTTT. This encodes CASSPQRTGRNTEAFF.

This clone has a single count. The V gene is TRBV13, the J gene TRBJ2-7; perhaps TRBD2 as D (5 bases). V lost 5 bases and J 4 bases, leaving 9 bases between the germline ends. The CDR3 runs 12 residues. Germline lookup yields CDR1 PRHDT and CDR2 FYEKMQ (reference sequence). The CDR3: CASSLWEYEQYF. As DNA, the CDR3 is TGTGCCAGCAGCCTTTGGGAGTACGAGCAGTACTTC. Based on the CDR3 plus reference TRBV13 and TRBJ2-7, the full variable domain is AAGVIQSPRHLIKEKRETATLKCYPIPRHDTVYWYQQGPGQDPQFLISFYEKMQSDKGSIPDRFSAQQFSDYHSELNMSSLELGDSALYFCASSLWEYEQYFGPGTRLTVT.

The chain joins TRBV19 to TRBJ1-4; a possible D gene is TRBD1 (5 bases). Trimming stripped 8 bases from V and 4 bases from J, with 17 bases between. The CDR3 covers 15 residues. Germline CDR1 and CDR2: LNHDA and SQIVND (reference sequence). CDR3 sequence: CASASRGGYNEKLFF. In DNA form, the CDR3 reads TGTGCCAGTGCATCAAGGGGCGGTTATAATGAAAAACTGTTTTTT.

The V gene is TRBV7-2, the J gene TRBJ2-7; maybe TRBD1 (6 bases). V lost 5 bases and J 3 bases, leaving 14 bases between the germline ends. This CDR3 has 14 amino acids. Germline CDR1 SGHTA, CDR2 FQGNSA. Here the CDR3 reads CASSLRRTDYEQYF. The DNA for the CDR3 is TGTGCCAGCAGCCTGCGCAGGACAGACTACGAGCAGTACTTC.

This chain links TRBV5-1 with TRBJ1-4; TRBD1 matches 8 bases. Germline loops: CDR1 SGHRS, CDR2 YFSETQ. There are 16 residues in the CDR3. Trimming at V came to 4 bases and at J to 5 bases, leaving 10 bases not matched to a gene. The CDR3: CASSTGQGNSNEKLFF. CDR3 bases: TGCGCCAGCAGCACCGGACAGGGAAACTCCAATGAAAAACTGTTTTTT.

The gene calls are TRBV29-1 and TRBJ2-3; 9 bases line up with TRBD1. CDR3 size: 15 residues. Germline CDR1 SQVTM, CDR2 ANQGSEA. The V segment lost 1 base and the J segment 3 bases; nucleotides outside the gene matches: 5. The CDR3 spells CSVEVDRGATDTQYF. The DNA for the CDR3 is TGCAGCGTTGAAGTGGACAGGGGCGCAACAGATACGCAGTATTTT.

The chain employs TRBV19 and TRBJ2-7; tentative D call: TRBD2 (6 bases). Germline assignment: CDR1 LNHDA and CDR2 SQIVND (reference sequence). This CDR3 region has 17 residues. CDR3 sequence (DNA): TGTGCGCCACCGTTGCGGGGACGGGGGATTCCCCCTTACGAGCAGTACTTC. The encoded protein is CAPPLRGRGIPPYEQYF. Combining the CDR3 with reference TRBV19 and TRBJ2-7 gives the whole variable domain DGGITQSPKYLFRKEGQNVTLSCEQNLNHDAMYWYRQDPGQGLRLIYYSQIVNDFQKGDIAEGYSVSREKKESFPLTVTSAQKNPTAFYLCAPPLRGRGIPPYEQYFGPGTRLTVT.

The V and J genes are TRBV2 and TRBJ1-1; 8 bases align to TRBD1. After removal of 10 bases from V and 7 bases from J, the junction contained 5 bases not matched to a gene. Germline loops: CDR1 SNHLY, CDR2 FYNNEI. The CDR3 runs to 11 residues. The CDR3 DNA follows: TGTGCCATCGGGACAGGCCTTGAAGCTTTCTTT. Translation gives CAIGTGLEAFF.

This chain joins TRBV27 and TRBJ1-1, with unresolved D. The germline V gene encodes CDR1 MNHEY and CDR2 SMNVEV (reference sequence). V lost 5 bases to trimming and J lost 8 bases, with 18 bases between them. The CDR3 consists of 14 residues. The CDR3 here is CASSATTGFPEAFF. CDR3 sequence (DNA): TGTGCCAGCAGTGCTACCACCGGGTTTCCCGAAGCTTTCTTT.

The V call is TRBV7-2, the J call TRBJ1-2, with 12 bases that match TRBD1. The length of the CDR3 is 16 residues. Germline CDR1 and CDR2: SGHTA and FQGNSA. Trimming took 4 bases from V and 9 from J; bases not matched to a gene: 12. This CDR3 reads CASSYGTGGGGGRYTF. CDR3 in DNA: TGTGCCAGCAGCTATGGGACAGGGGGCGGGGGGGGCCGCTACACCTTC.

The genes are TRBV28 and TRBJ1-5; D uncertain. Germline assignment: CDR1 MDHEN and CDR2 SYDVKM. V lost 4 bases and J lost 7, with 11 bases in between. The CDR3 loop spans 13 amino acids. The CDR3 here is CASSSRERQPQHF. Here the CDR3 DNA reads TGTGCCAGCAGTTCCCGGGAAAGGCAGCCCCAGCATTTT.

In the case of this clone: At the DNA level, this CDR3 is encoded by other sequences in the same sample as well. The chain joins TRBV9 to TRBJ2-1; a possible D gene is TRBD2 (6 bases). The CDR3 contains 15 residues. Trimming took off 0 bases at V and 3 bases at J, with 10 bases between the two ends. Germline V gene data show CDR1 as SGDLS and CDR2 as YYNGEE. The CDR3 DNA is TGTGCCAGCAGCGTAGCGGGAGTTAACTACAATGAGCAGTTCTTC. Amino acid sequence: CASSVAGVNYNEQFF.

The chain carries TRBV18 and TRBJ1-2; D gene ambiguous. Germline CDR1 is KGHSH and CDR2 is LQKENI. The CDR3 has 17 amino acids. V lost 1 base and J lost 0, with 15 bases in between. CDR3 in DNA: TGTGCCAGCTCACCACTCGGGGTCGGGCTTACTAACTATGGCTACACCTTC. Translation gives CASSPLGVGLTNYGYTF.

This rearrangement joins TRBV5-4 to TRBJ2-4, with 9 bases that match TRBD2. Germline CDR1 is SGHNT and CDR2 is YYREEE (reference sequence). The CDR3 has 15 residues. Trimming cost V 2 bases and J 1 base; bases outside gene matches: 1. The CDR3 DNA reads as TGTGCCAGCAGCTTTCTAGCGGGGGCCAAAAACATTCAGTACTTC. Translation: CASSFLAGAKNIQYF.

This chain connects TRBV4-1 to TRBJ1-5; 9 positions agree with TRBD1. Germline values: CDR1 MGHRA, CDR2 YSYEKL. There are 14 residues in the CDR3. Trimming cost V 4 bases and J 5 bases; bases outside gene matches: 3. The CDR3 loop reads CASSPRQGDQPQHF. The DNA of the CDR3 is TGCGCCAGCAGCCCACGACAGGGGGATCAGCCCCAGCATTTT.

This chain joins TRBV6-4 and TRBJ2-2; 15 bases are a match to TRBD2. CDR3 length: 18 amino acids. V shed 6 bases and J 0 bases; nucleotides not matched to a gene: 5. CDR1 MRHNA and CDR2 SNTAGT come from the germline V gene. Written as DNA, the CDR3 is TGTGCCAGCAGCAGGACTAGCGGGGGGGCCTCGAACACCGGGGAGCTGTTTTTT. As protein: CASSRTSGGASNTGELFF.

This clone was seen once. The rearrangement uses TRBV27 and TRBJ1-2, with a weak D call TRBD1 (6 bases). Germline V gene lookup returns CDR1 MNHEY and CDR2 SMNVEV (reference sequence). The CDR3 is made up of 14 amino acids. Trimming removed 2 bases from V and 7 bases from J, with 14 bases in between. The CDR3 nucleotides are TGTGCCAGCAGTTTACGTTGGGGGGGGCCTGGCTACACCTTC. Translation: CASSLRWGGPGYTF.

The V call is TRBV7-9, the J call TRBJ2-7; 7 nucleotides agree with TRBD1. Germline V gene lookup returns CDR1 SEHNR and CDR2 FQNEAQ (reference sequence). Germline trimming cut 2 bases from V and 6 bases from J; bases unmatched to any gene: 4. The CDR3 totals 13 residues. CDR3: CASSLPDRVEQYF. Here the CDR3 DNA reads TGTGCCAGCAGCTTACCCGACAGGGTCGAGCAGTACTTC.

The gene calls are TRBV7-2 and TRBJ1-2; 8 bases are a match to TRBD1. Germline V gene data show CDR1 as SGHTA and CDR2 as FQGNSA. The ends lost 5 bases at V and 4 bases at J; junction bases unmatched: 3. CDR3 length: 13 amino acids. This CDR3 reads CASSLGQGYGYTF. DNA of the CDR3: TGTGCCAGCAGCCTCGGACAGGGCTATGGCTACACCTTC.

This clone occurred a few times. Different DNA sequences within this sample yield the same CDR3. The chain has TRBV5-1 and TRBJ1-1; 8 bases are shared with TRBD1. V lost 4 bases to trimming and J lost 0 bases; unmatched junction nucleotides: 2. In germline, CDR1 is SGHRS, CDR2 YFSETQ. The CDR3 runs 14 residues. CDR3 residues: CASSRQGLNTEAFF. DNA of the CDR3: TGCGCCAGCAGCCGACAGGGGTTGAACACTGAAGCTTTCTTT.

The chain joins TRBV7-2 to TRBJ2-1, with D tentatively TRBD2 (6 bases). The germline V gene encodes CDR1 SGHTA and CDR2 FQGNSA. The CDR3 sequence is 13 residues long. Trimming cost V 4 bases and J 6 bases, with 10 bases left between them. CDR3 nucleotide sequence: TGTGCCAGCAGCTCGGGACTCGTCAATGAGCAGTTCTTC. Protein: CASSSGLVNEQFF.